The following is a T cell receptor (beta chain) sequence with its context. The sample holds a few counts of this clonotype. Its antigen specificity is not known. No per-base quality is available; no much larger clone lies one base away. Systemically healthy Caucasian individuals from Russia, some 40 in total and aged roughly 6 to 95 years, were included as donors. Roughly 9 milliliters of peripheral blood were drawn from each donor into EDTA-treated Vacutainer tubes. Ficoll-Paque density-gradient centrifugation was used to isolate PBMCs, with at least 6.5 million per sample. Total RNA was extracted from PBMCs with Trizol reagent, with at least 6 micrograms obtained per sample. For every donor, an aliquot of PBMCs went through flow cytometry to measure the percentages of naive CD45RAhigh/CD27high T cells. CDR1 and CDR2, per the germline V gene, are SGHRS and YFSETQ. V is pared back by 3 bases and J by 0 bases, with 9 bases lying between the germline termini. The CDR3 has 14 amino acids, counting the end cysteine and phenylalanine. Just the 42-base CDR3 DNA is kept, in frame starting at base 1.

These data belong to a study of blood T cells in healthy people across ages (dated by TCRdb to 2014 to 2015). At the level of the whole study: In model experiments, template switching captured roughly one uniquely barcoded TCR beta cDNA molecule for every two T cells. To track age-related changes in TCR beta repertoire diversity, the study relied on deep sequencing normalized with unique cDNA molecular identifiers. The donors were split into four age groups: young (average roughly 15 years), middle-aged (nearly 40), aged (approximately 60) and long-lived (more than 80). Donors of different ages were randomly distributed across sequencing lanes to avoid experimental bias. Two additional independent replicas of 1 million unique cDNA reads from the same blood draw were analyzed for two donors (one aged 18 to 30 and one aged 80 or older).

The investigation overall reported the following: Conclusive comparison of naive and antigen-experienced compartments was prevented by the profiling of bulk unsorted PBMCs. The long-lived group showed more naive CD4+ T cells, fewer expanded clones and increased TCR diversity than the aged group, suggesting age selection. Because donor CMV infection status was unknown, age-related changes in expanded clonotypes were potentially confounded. A strong correlation was found between observed TCR beta diversity and the percentage of naive T cells measured by flow cytometry. Estimates of total diversity based on one million sequenced T cells were considered lower bounds and underestimates. Observed TCR beta diversity per million T cells fell roughly linearly with age, and a significant reduction was already apparent by age approximately 41.

The library was built by means of 5' RACE. Data came from an Illumina HiSeq 2500. A second about 7 to 12 cycle PCR used a sample-barcoded 5' primer and a J-beta primer mix. Each TCR beta cDNA molecule received a unique molecular identifier from a template-switch 5' adaptor carrying 12 random nucleotides. At least 2.5 million CDR3-containing paired-end reads were obtained from each sample. First-strand cDNA was synthesized from all RNA with the Mint cDNA synthesis kit, primed by a TRBC-specific oligonucleotide. Following uracil-DNA glycosylase treatment, all cDNA underwent a first 18-cycle PCR with the universal primers M1SS and BC2_uni_R. Regarding the original processing steps: Each sample was normalized by randomly selecting 1 million high-quality reads, each carrying a distinct molecular identifier. Reads sharing molecular identifiers were discarded rather than binned into consensus sequences. MiTCR, set to a Q25 quality threshold and the strictest error-elimination algorithm, was used for CDR3 identification, clonotype clustering and error correction. A nonparametric unseen species model with Euler transformation was used to estimate lower-bound total TCR beta diversity. TCRdb passed the public sequencing reads through fastp at Q25 and MiXCR, retaining productive beta sequences. Every CDR3 protein is listed once, alongside the most common genes and DNA of its rows. The V and J calls, along with clone size, are taken from TCRdb and not from the paper's own processing. The sample table holds around 1,700,000 distinct CDR3 sequences, of which roughly 27% were seen once. The ten largest clones take up 6.5% to 8.5% of the sample.

Sequencing was carried out using blood. This chain joins TRBV5-1 to TRBJ1-1; the D gene cannot be resolved reliably. This clonotype was sampled from a young woman in good health. The CDR3 in this case is CASSSYTVNTEAFF. The DNA is TGCGCCAGCAGCTCTTACACTGTGAACACTGAAGCTTTCTTT.